Each of the 25 T cell receptor beta chains below was sequenced from the same sample in a study of blood T cell repertoires in COVID-19. Sequenced by immunoSEQ multiplex PCR; TCRdb stores in-frame clones only, minus some. Among approximately 200,000 clones listed, about 87% were seen once. The sample consisted of PBMCs or T cells enriched from blood (not recorded which). The receptors derive from a man in his late teens or twenties with acute COVID-19.

The chain joins TRBV11-3 to TRBJ2-7, with 10 bases lining up with TRBD2. V was clipped by 5 bases and J by 6 bases; unmatched bases: 7. Germline V gene sequence: CDR1 SGHNT, CDR2 YENEEA. The CDR3 is 14 amino acids. CDR3 nucleotides: TGTGCCAGCAGCCCCGGGACTAGCGTAACCGAGCAGTACTTC. Translation: CASSPGTSVTEQYF. Complete variable domain (other parts from reference TRBV11-3 and TRBJ2-7): EAGVVQSPRYKIIEKKQPVAFWCNPISGHNTLYWYLQNLGQGPELLIRYENEEAVDDSQLPKDRFSAERLKGVDSTLKIQPAELGDSAVYLCASSPGTSVTEQYFGPGTRLTVT.

This clone has more than one count but fewer than ten. This chain joins TRBV4-2 and TRBJ1-6; D is undetermined. Germline CDR1 reads LGHNA; CDR2 reads YNFKEQ. V dropped 1 base and J dropped 5 bases, with 15 bases sitting between them. This CDR3 spans 17 amino acids. CDR3 DNA: TGTGCCAGCAGCCAAGCCTTGCGGGGAAAGGATAATTCACCCCTCCACTTT. It translates to CASSQALRGKDNSPLHF.

This sequence joins TRBV12-5 and TRBJ2-7, with TRBD2 matching 15 bases. The germline V gene encodes CDR1 LGHNT and CDR2 FRNRAP. This CDR3 region has 14 residues. V lost 5 bases, J lost 6 bases, and 2 bases stayed unmatched. In DNA, the CDR3 is TGTGCTAGTGGTCTGGGACTAGCGGGAGGCGAGCAGTACTTC. Amino acids: CASGLGLAGGEQYF. Variable domain in full (rest from reference TRBV12-5 and TRBJ2-7): DARVTQTPRHKVTEMGQEVTMRCQPILGHNTVFWYRQTMMQGLELLAYFRNRAPLDDSGMPKDRFSAEMPDATLATLKIQPSEPRDSAVYFCASGLGLAGGEQYFGPGTRLTVT.

DNA of the CDR3: TGTGCCAGCAGTGACGACAACTCCTACAATGAGCAGTTCTTC. Protein product: CASSDDNSYNEQFF. The chain has TRBV27 and TRBJ2-1; D is unclear. V was shortened by 5 bases and J by 0 bases, with 8 bases between the two germline ends. The CDR3 is made up of 14 amino acids. Germline CDR1 reads MNHEY; CDR2 reads SMNVEV (reference sequence).

The chain links TRBV2 to TRBJ1-6; D is uncertain. This CDR3 comprises 17 residues. Per germline, CDR1 SNHLY and CDR2 FYNNEI. V dropped 3 bases and J dropped 10 bases, with 22 bases sitting between them. Here the CDR3 reads CASSEPWRRVSESPLHF. The CDR3 DNA reads as TGTGCCAGCAGTGAGCCCTGGAGGAGAGTCTCGGAGTCACCCCTCCACTTT.

The J gene is TRBJ1-6, the V gene TRBV7-2; TRBD1 is a possible D gene (6 bases). V lost 1 base and J lost 10, with 11 bases in between. Germline values: CDR1 SGHTA, CDR2 FQGNSA. This CDR3 has 14 amino acids. Here the CDR3 reads CASSLDRATSPLHF. Here the CDR3 DNA reads TGTGCCAGCAGCTTAGACAGGGCCACATCACCCCTCCACTTT.

The rearrangement uses TRBV14 and TRBJ1-6, with D hard to call. The CDR3 totals 13 residues. CDR1 and CDR2 from the germline V gene are SGHDN and FVKESK. The V end was cut by 4 bases, the J end by 6 bases, with 7 bases between. The CDR3 nucleotides are TGTGCCAGCAGCCGGGAGGGTAATTCACCCCTCCACTTT. It specifies CASSREGNSPLHF.

V gene TRBV28 combines with J gene TRBJ2-7; D not resolved. CDR1 and CDR2 (germline): MDHEN, SYDVKM. The CDR3 runs to 11 residues. V lost 5 bases, J lost 2 bases, and 4 bases lay in between. The CDR3: CASSPPYEQYF. CDR3 in DNA: TGTGCCAGCAGTCCTCCCTACGAGCAGTACTTC.

This chain connects TRBV6-2 or TRBV6-3 to TRBJ2-3; TRBD1 is a possible D gene (5 bases). Trimming took off 2 bases at V and 11 bases at J, with 8 bases between the two ends. This CDR3 has 11 residues. The germline CDR1 and CDR2 sequences are MNHEY and SVGEGT. CDR3 nucleotide sequence: TGTGCCAGCAGTTACGGGGCCGAGCAGTATTTT. Encoded protein: CASSYGAEQYF.

The chain uses TRBV3-1 (or the pseudogene TRBV3-2) and TRBJ2-2; 13 nucleotides agree with TRBD2. V trimming: 5 bases; J trimming: 5 bases; junction bases outside the gene matches: 5. Looked up from germline, CDR1 is LGHDT and CDR2 is YNNKEL (reference sequence). This CDR3 spans 16 amino acids. In nucleotides, the CDR3 is TGTGCCAGCAGCACAACTAGCGGGAGGGGGACCGGGGAGCTGTTTTTT. Translation: CASSTTSGRGTGELFF.

V and J are TRBV2 and TRBJ2-3; 7 nucleotides agree with TRBD2. The ends lost 4 bases at V and 3 bases at J; junction bases unmatched: 7. In germline, CDR1 is SNHLY, CDR2 FYNNEI. The CDR3 is made up of 15 amino acids. The CDR3 nucleotides read TGTGCCAGCAGTGTTCTAGCGGTGGAGACAGATACGCAGTATTTT. Protein product: CASSVLAVETDTQYF.

V gene TRBV10-1 combines with J gene TRBJ2-7; 10 bases are shared with TRBD2. This CDR3 spans 16 amino acids. Germline V lookup: CDR1 WNHNN, CDR2 SYGVQD (reference sequence). After removal of 2 bases from V and 0 bases from J, the junction contained 4 bases not matched to a gene. The CDR3 protein is CASSEGLAESSYEQYF. Written as DNA, the CDR3 is TGCGCCAGCAGTGAGGGACTAGCGGAGAGCTCCTACGAGCAGTACTTC.

The gene calls are TRBV20-1 and TRBJ1-5; tentative D call: TRBD1 (6 bases). This CDR3 is 15 amino acids long. Germline lookup yields CDR1 DFQATT and CDR2 SNEGSKA (reference sequence). V lost 3 bases to trimming and J lost 7 bases, with 19 bases between them. Here the CDR3 DNA reads TGCAGTGCTAGTGAAGGGGAAACAGGGTGGCAGCCCCAGCATTTT. It translates to CSASEGETGWQPQHF.

This chain connects TRBV6-5 to TRBJ2-5; 7 bases match TRBD2. Germline V lookup: CDR1 MNHEY, CDR2 SVGAGI. This CDR3 is built from 15 residues. With 3 bases clipped from V and 5 bases from J, the junction kept 9 bases outside the gene matches. CDR3 sequence (DNA): TGTGCCAGCAGTTATGAGTGGGGGGGAATGGAGACCCAGTACTTC. Translating gives CASSYEWGGMETQYF.

The chain uses TRBV20-1 and TRBJ1-1, with unresolved D. Germline values: CDR1 DFQATT, CDR2 SNEGSKA (reference sequence). CDR3 size: 11 residues. V gave up 6 bases and J gave up 4 bases, with 9 bases separating them. DNA of the CDR3: TGCAGTGCGGCGCAGGCCACTGAAGCTTTCTTT. Its protein product is CSAAQATEAFF.

V gene TRBV18 combines with J gene TRBJ1-5; possible D gene TRBD1, 5 bases. CDR1 and CDR2 from the germline V gene are KGHSH and LQKENI. The V end lost 6 bases, the J end lost 4 bases, and 16 bases lay between the germline ends. The CDR3 sequence is 15 residues long. CDR3: CASSPPGLGNQPQHF. The DNA for the CDR3 is TGTGCCAGCTCGCCTCCGGGACTCGGTAATCAGCCCCAGCATTTT.

The rearrangement links TRBV28 to TRBJ1-1; no clear D. The germline V gene encodes CDR1 MDHEN and CDR2 SYDVKM. Trimming stripped 6 bases from V and 1 base from J, with 15 bases between. This CDR3 is built from 15 residues. This chain's CDR3 is CASRAPRGGNTEAFF. CDR3 sequence (DNA): TGTGCCAGCAGAGCGCCACGGGGAGGGAACACTGAAGCTTTCTTT.

This clone was seen a single time. The genes are TRBV10-3 and TRBJ2-3; 7 bases align to TRBD2. V lost 6 bases, J lost 4 bases, and 7 bases stayed unmatched. CDR3 length: 14 amino acids. CDR1 ENHRY and CDR2 SYGVKD come from the germline V gene. The CDR3 sequence is CAISPTGGADTQYF. DNA for the CDR3: TGTGCCATCAGCCCGACGGGGGGAGCAGATACGCAGTATTTT.

This clone was recorded once. V and J are TRBV7-3 and TRBJ2-1; D might be TRBD2 (6 bases). The CDR3 runs to 14 residues. Germline V lookup: CDR1 SGHTA, CDR2 FQGTGA. V lost 5 bases to trimming and J lost 7 bases, with 15 bases between them. The CDR3 region is CASSQIGGKNEQFF. In DNA form, the CDR3 reads TGTGCCAGCAGCCAGATCGGCGGGAAGAATGAGCAGTTCTTC.

The chain recombines TRBV9 with TRBJ1-5; no clear D gene. Germline V gene sequence: CDR1 SGDLS, CDR2 YYNGEE. The CDR3 is 14 amino acids. Trimming took off 2 bases at V and 0 bases at J, with 6 bases between the two ends. The CDR3 protein is CASSVSTSNQPQHF. In DNA, the CDR3 is TGTGCCAGCAGCGTGAGTACTAGCAATCAGCCCCAGCATTTT.

The chain employs TRBV9 and TRBJ2-3, with TRBD1 matching 12 bases. Germline V CDR1 and CDR2: SGDLS, YYNGEE. The CDR3 loop spans 15 amino acids. Germline trimming cut 2 bases from V and 5 bases from J; bases unmatched to any gene: 3. CDR3 nucleotide sequence: TGTGCCAGCAGCGTGGGGACAGGGGGCCGAGATACGCAGTATTTT. This sequence encodes CASSVGTGGRDTQYF.

The chain employs TRBV28 and TRBJ2-1; the D gene is possibly TRBD2 (5 bases). CDR1 is MDHEN and CDR2 is SYDVKM in the germline V gene. Trimming shortened V by 2 bases and J by 0 bases, and 5 bases separated the two germline ends. CDR3 length: 14 amino acids. The CDR3 reads CASSLTSSYNEQFF. The CDR3, as DNA: TGTGCCAGCAGTTTAACTAGCTCCTACAATGAGCAGTTCTTC.

As DNA, the CDR3 is TGTGCCAGCAGCCAACAGATAAACTCCTACAATGAGCAGTTCTTC. It encodes CASSQQINSYNEQFF. This chain connects TRBV3-1 (or the pseudogene TRBV3-2) to TRBJ2-1, with D unresolved. V lost 2 bases and J lost 0, with 8 bases in between. Germline V gene lookup returns CDR1 LGHDT and CDR2 YNNKEL (reference sequence). The CDR3 extends over 15 amino acids.

The chain is built from TRBV29-1 and TRBJ2-3; TRBD2 might be the D (6 bases). Germline V gene sequence: CDR1 SQVTM, CDR2 ANQGSEA. The CDR3 contains 16 residues. V lost 0 bases to trimming and J lost 2 bases, with 15 bases between them. CDR3 DNA: TGCAGCGTTGAAGATCTGGCTAGCGATTTCACAGATACGCAGTATTTT. It encodes CSVEDLASDFTDTQYF.

The chain carries TRBV30 and TRBJ1-1; 7 bases are shared with TRBD1. The CDR3 sequence is 12 residues long. Germline CDR1 is GTSNPN and CDR2 is SVGIG (reference sequence). V lost 6 bases to trimming and J lost 8 bases; unmatched junction nucleotides: 9. CDR3 protein: CACNRGRVEAFF. CDR3 nucleotides: TGTGCCTGTAACAGGGGAAGGGTCGAAGCTTTCTTT.